Listed below are T cell receptor beta chains from one sample, sequenced in a study of T cells in Graves' hyperthyroidism and ophthalmopathy. TCRdb redid the calling of the multiplex PCR reads with MiXCR, one entry per CDR3 protein. The table lists 300,000 to 400,000 distinct CDR3 sequences, around 20% of them singletons. The sample taken for sequencing was blood. The receptors derive from a woman between 45 and 65 years old with Graves' hyperthyroidism. CDR3s include the opening cysteine and the closing phenylalanine or tryptophan. The D gene is left open where the match is weak. Clone size appears in some rows only: once, few, many, or a class for an expanded clone.

clone_size	d_call	v_call	j_call	cdr3_nt	cdr3_aa
.	.	TRBV2	TRBJ1-6	TGTGCCAGCACCCGGTACGCGAGCTCCTATAATTCACCCCTCCACTTT	CASTRYASSYNSPLHF
many	.	TRBV28	TRBJ2-3	TGTGCCAGCAGTTCCGTAGGTTTATTTGAAGGCACAGATACGCAGTATTTT	CASSSVGLFEGTDTQYF
.	.	TRBV28	TRBJ2-7	TGTGCCAGCAGTTTAACTCCCTACGAGCAGTACTTC	CASSLTPYEQYF
.	.	TRBV18	TRBJ2-1	TGTGCCAGCTCACCTCAGGGGACCCTTTACAATGAGCAGTTCTTC	CASSPQGTLYNEQFF
.	.	TRBV2	TRBJ2-5	TGTGCCAGCAGTTATTTACCGTACCAAGAGACCCAGTACTTC	CASSYLPYQETQYF
.	TRBD2	TRBV19	TRBJ2-3	TGTGCCAGTAGTATTCGCCGGACTAGCGGGAGCACAGATACGCAGTATTTT	CASSIRRTSGSTDTQYF
.	.	TRBV27	TRBJ2-7	TGTGCCAGCAGTTTCGGGGCGTACTACGAGCAGTACTTC	CASSFGAYYEQYF
.	TRBD1	TRBV3-1	TRBJ1-2	TGTGCCAGCAGCCAGGGGGACAGGGGCTACACCTTC	CASSQGDRGYTF
few	.	TRBV12-3/TRBV12-4	TRBJ1-5	TGTGCCAGCAGTTTTGGACAGTTAAATCAGCCCCAGCATTTT	CASSFGQLNQPQHF
many	.	TRBV28	TRBJ1-6	TGTGCCAGCAGGGGGGGTCGCCCCCATCTTTCACCCCTCCACTTT	CASRGGRPHLSPLHF
many	TRBD1	TRBV29-1	TRBJ2-5	TGCAGCAAATCTCAGGGGGTCGGAGAGACCCAGTACTTC	CSKSQGVGETQYF
many	TRBD2	TRBV7-9	TRBJ2-1	TGTGCCAGCAGCCCGACTAGCGGGGGGAACAATGAGCAGTTCTTC	CASSPTSGGNNEQFF
many	.	TRBV20-1	TRBJ2-3	TGCAGTGCTAGCTCGGGGGCGAGGGGTGCTACGCAGTATTTT	CSASSGARGATQYF
many	.	TRBV11-2	TRBJ2-1	TGTGCCAGCAGCTGGTCGGCGGGCAATACGTACAATGAGCAGTTCTTC	CASSWSAGNTYNEQFF
few	.	TRBV20-1	TRBJ1-1	TGCAGTGTCAGGTACGGTGGGGCTGCTGAAGCTTTCTTT	CSVRYGGAAEAFF
.	TRBD2	TRBV5-1	TRBJ2-7	TGCGCCAGCAGCCTAGGGACTAGCGGGGAGCAGTACTTC	CASSLGTSGEQYF
many	TRBD1	TRBV20-1	TRBJ1-1	TGCAGTGCTAGAGATAACCAGGGGGCCACTGAAGCTTTCTTT	CSARDNQGATEAFF
.	.	TRBV7-9	TRBJ1-5	TGTGCCAGCAGCTTAAAATCCTCCACGAGGGAAAGTCAGCCCCAGCATTTT	CASSLKSSTRESQPQHF
many	.	TRBV7-9	TRBJ2-5	TGTGCCAGCAGGACAGTTGGTCCAGAGACCCAGTACTTC	CASRTVGPETQYF
many	TRBD1	TRBV20-1	TRBJ1-5	TGCAGTGCCCGAGTCACAGGGGAACAGCCCCAGCATTTT	CSARVTGEQPQHF
.	TRBD2	TRBV29-1	TRBJ2-3	TGCAGCGTTCTAGCGGGAAGCACAGATACGCAGTATTTT	CSVLAGSTDTQYF
.	.	TRBV4-2	TRBJ2-5	TGTGCCAGCAGCCAAGGACGGGACGGAACAAAAGAGACCCAGTACTTC	CASSQGRDGTKETQYF
many	.	TRBV11-1	TRBJ2-7	TGTGCCAGCAGCCTCGACAGGTTCGGGGGGCAGTACTTC	CASSLDRFGGQYF
few	TRBD1	TRBV5-1	TRBJ2-3	TGCGCCAGCAGCCCGGGACAGGAGCGAGATACGCAGTATTTT	CASSPGQERDTQYF
few	.	TRBV6-1	TRBJ1-3	TGTGCCAGCGCCTCGGGACTTAGCGTCTCTGGAAACACCATATATTTT	CASASGLSVSGNTIYF
many	.	TRBV19	TRBJ2-1	TGTGCCAGTAGTATCGGCAGCGTCTACAATGAGCAGTTCTTC	CASSIGSVYNEQFF
few	TRBD1	TRBV12-5	TRBJ1-1	TGTGCTAGTGGTTTGAGGACAGGGGGAAGATCTGAAGCTTTCTTT	CASGLRTGGRSEAFF
.	.	TRBV27	TRBJ1-1	TGTGCCAGCAGTTTACGCGTGGGCGCGGACACTGAAGCTTTCTTT	CASSLRVGADTEAFF
.	.	TRBV27	TRBJ2-3	TGTGCCAGCAGTTTATGGGGGGGGGCCACCTCAGGAGATACGCAGTATTTT	CASSLWGGATSGDTQYF
.	TRBD1	TRBV24-1	TRBJ1-2	TGTGCCAGCAGTCCGCGGGACAGGGACCCTAACTATGGCTACACCTTC	CASSPRDRDPNYGYTF
many	TRBD1	TRBV5-1	TRBJ1-1	TGCGCCAGCAGTTGGAGACAGGGGGCCGAGAACACTGAAGCTTTCTTT	CASSWRQGAENTEAFF
many	.	TRBV6-1	TRBJ1-6	TGTGCCAGCACCGTAGGAGCAGCGGTTCGGGGTTCACCCCTCCACTTT	CASTVGAAVRGSPLHF
.	.	TRBV30	TRBJ1-3	TGTGCCTGGAGCACAGGGACATCAGGAGGAAACACCATATATTTT	CAWSTGTSGGNTIYF
.	TRBD1	TRBV25-1	TRBJ1-4	TGTGCCAGCAGTGACCGACAGGGGGCAACTAATGAAAAACTGTTTTTT	CASSDRQGATNEKLFF
few	.	TRBV12-3/TRBV12-4	TRBJ1-1	TGTGCCAGCATCAAGAATCAAGGGAACACTGAAGCTTTCTTT	CASIKNQGNTEAFF
many	.	TRBV18	TRBJ1-1	TGTGCCAGCTCACCAAGACAGACTGAAGCTTTCTTT	CASSPRQTEAFF